A selection of T cell receptor beta chains follows, all from one sample in a study of control samples from healthy donors and cancer patients. Method: immunoSEQ multiplex PCR; TCRdb's copy keeps in-frame clones and lacks some. Here the sample spans about 51,000 clones, around nine tenths being singletons. The sample consisted of PBMCs. These TCRs come from a man between 45 and 60 years old with head and neck cancer. Each CDR3 is given with its conserved first and last residue. The D gene is left open where the match is weak. The size entry is marked missing in some rows and otherwise reads once, few, many or a size class.

>TRBD2|TRBJ2-1|.|TRBV13
CASSSPSGRAAYNEQFF
TGTGCCAGCAGCTCCCCTAGCGGGAGGGCCGCCTACAATGAGCAGTTCTTC
>TRBD1|TRBJ1-5|.|TRBV7-9
CASSLGDQGEPQHF
TGTGCCAGCAGCTTAGGGGACCAGGGGGAACCCCAGCATTTT
>TRBD1|TRBJ1-1|.|TRBV19
CASRGTVNTEAFF
TGTGCCAGTAGGGGGACAGTGAACACTGAAGCTTTCTTT
>.|TRBJ1-5|.|TRBV19
CASSIGDTGGQPQHF
TGTGCCAGTAGTATAGGGGACACCGGGGGTCAGCCCCAGCATTTT
>.|TRBJ2-7|.|TRBV5-1
CASSSNFGEQYF
TGCGCCAGCAGCTCAAACTTTGGCGAGCAGTACTTC
>TRBD1|TRBJ2-7|.|TRBV6-4
CASSGQGNEQYF
TGTGCCAGCAGTGGACAGGGTAACGAGCAGTACTTC
>TRBD2|TRBJ2-3|.|TRBV3-1/TRBV3-2
CAGAGSGGSSDTQYF
TGTGCCGGGGCGGGAAGCGGGGGGTCGTCAGATACGCAGTATTTT
>.|TRBJ2-1|.|TRBV2
CASRPQGKNEQFF
TGTGCCAGCCGACCCCAGGGAAAGAACGAGCAGTTCTTC
>.|TRBJ2-7|.|TRBV10-3
CAISELASRGEQYF
TGTGCCATCAGTGAGCTCGCCTCTAGAGGCGAGCAGTACTTC
>TRBD2|TRBJ2-5|once|TRBV5-6
CASNLRGGRIQETQYF
TGTGCCAGCAACCTGCGGGGGGGCCGAATCCAAGAGACCCAGTACTTC
>TRBD1|TRBJ2-1|.|TRBV7-3
CASSLTGTAGSSYNEQFF
TGTGCCAGCAGCTTAACTGGGACAGCTGGGAGCTCCTACAATGAGCAGTTCTTC
>TRBD2|TRBJ2-2|.|TRBV4-2
CASSQGSGGAGELFF
TGTGCCAGCAGCCAAGGGAGCGGGGGGGCCGGGGAGCTGTTTTTT
>TRBD2|TRBJ2-2|.|TRBV9
CASSVGASGSGLGELFF
TGTGCCAGCAGCGTAGGGGCTAGCGGGAGTGGTCTGGGGGAGCTGTTTTTT
>TRBD1|TRBJ2-1|.|TRBV28
CASSFPSGQGSGEQFF
TGTGCCAGCAGTTTCCCTTCGGGACAGGGAAGTGGGGAGCAGTTCTTC
>.|TRBJ1-2|.|TRBV18
CASSREPWVQNGYTF
TGTGCCAGCTCACGTGAACCCTGGGTGCAGAATGGCTACACCTTC
>TRBD1|TRBJ2-1|.|TRBV27
CASSLWRTGGWNEQFF
TGTGCCAGCAGTTTATGGCGGACAGGGGGCTGGAATGAGCAGTTCTTC
>TRBD2|TRBJ2-1|.|TRBV5-1
CASSSRQGLAADEQFF
TGCGCCAGCAGCTCAAGACAGGGACTAGCGGCGGATGAGCAGTTCTTC
>.|TRBJ2-7|.|TRBV27
CASSSGILEVGQYF
TGTGCCAGCAGTTCGGGGATTTTGGAAGTTGGGCAGTACTTC
>.|TRBJ1-5|.|TRBV2
CASSAEPGNQPQHF
TGTGCCAGCAGTGCCGAGCCGGGGAATCAGCCCCAGCATTTT
>.|TRBJ1-2|.|TRBV25-1
CASSDSGYYGYTF
TGTGCCAGCAGTGACTCAGGGTACTATGGCTACACCTTC